Listed below are T cell receptor beta chains from one sample, sequenced in a study of breast tumors, draining lymph nodes, adjacent tissues. TCRdb reanalysed the multiplex PCR reads using MiXCR and keeps one entry per CDR3 protein. Among roughly 120,000 distinct CDR3 sequences listed, about 20% were seen once. The specimen sequenced was axillary lymph node tissue. The receptors were sampled from a female donor with breast cancer. Some clones in this sample may be carry-over from other donors' samples. CDR3s include the opening cysteine and the closing phenylalanine or tryptophan. Each record gives: clone size, D gene, J gene, V gene, CDR3 protein, CDR3 DNA. A D gene is named only where the DNA matches it firmly. For some rows the clone size is stated as once, few or many, or as a class when expanded; others skip it.

>many|-|TRBJ1-5|TRBV20-1
CSARLGSNQPQHF
TGCAGTGCTAGACTGGGCAGCAATCAGCCCCAGCATTTT
>-|-|TRBJ1-2|TRBV30
CAWSGRRGPSLGYTF
TGTGCCTGGAGTGGAAGGAGGGGACCCTCCCTCGGCTACACCTTC
>many|-|TRBJ2-5|TRBV2
CASKSRELQETQYF
TGTGCCAGCAAGTCCCGGGAGTTGCAAGAGACCCAGTACTTC
>many|-|TRBJ1-6|TRBV6-6
CASRAEYNSPLHF
TGTGCCAGCAGAGCTGAGTATAATTCACCCCTCCACTTT
>many|-|TRBJ1-6|TRBV5-5
CASSLAPSPLHF
TGTGCCAGCAGCTTGGCCCCATCACCCCTCCACTTT
>many|-|TRBJ1-5|TRBV9
CASSVGRTNQPQHF
TGTGCCAGCAGCGTAGGACGCACCAATCAGCCCCAGCATTTT
>many|TRBD2|TRBJ2-1|TRBV3-1
CASSLAGDASNEQFF
TGTGCCAGCAGCCTAGCGGGAGACGCATCCAATGAGCAGTTCTTC
>many|TRBD2|TRBJ2-7|TRBV7-2
CASSLVSGRNQYEQYF
TGTGCCAGCAGCTTAGTTAGCGGGAGAAATCAGTACGAGCAGTACTTC
>many|-|TRBJ2-3|TRBV3-1
CASSPTRSTDTQYF
TGTGCCAGCAGCCCGACTAGGAGCACAGATACGCAGTATTTT
>many|-|TRBJ2-5|TRBV9
CASSVHTGNGETQYF
TGTGCCAGCAGCGTACACACAGGGAATGGAGAGACCCAGTACTTC
>many|TRBD2|TRBJ2-3|TRBV9
CASSVEAGGQTDTQYF
TGTGCCAGCAGCGTAGAGGCGGGGGGGCAGACAGATACGCAGTATTTT
>many|-|TRBJ2-5|TRBV20-1
CSAPKTGRQETQYF
TGCAGTGCTCCGAAAACAGGTAGACAAGAGACCCAGTACTTC
>many|-|TRBJ1-5|TRBV5-5
CASSVQGFQPQHF
TGTGCCAGCAGCGTACAGGGATTTCAGCCCCAGCATTTT
>many|-|TRBJ2-5|TRBV14
CASSQYLGPETQYF
TGTGCCAGCAGCCAATATCTGGGTCCAGAGACCCAGTACTTC
>many|-|TRBJ1-5|TRBV5-1
CASSAGTQGQPQHF
TGCGCCAGCAGCGCCGGGACACAGGGACAGCCCCAGCATTTT
>many|-|TRBJ2-7|TRBV6-5
CASSYSVRPYEQYF
TGTGCCAGCAGTTACTCGGTGAGACCCTACGAGCAGTACTTC
>many|TRBD2|TRBJ2-5|TRBV4-1
CASSQEAGGETQYF
TGCGCCAGCAGCCAAGAAGCGGGGGGAGAGACCCAGTACTTC
>many|-|TRBJ2-1|TRBV6-2/TRBV6-3
CASNTYNEQFF
TGTGCCAGCAACACTTACAATGAGCAGTTCTTC
>many|TRBD1|TRBJ2-7|TRBV19
CASSISEGARINEQYF
TGTGCCAGTAGTATATCAGAGGGGGCAAGGATCAACGAGCAGTACTTC
>many|-|TRBJ2-2|TRBV9
CASSVGTANTGELFF
TGTGCCAGCAGCGTAGGGACGGCAAACACCGGGGAGCTGTTTTTT
>many|TRBD1|TRBJ2-7|TRBV6-5
CASSYSPTGQGSYEQYF
TGTGCCAGCAGTTACTCGCCCACGGGACAGGGTAGCTACGAGCAGTACTTC
>many|-|TRBJ2-7|TRBV18
CASSPRGSVGEQYF
TGTGCCAGCTCACCTAGAGGATCTGTGGGCGAGCAGTACTTC
>-|-|TRBJ2-7|TRBV28
CATWGGGAYEQYF
TGTGCCACCTGGGGAGGGGGTGCCTACGAGCAGTACTTC
>many|TRBD1|TRBJ1-2|TRBV5-1
CASSLDAGQGFSYTF
TGCGCCAGCAGCTTGGATGCGGGACAGGGTTTTAGCTACACCTTC
>many|-|TRBJ2-3|TRBV6-5
CASSYSDSQRDTQYF
TGTGCCAGCAGTTACTCCGACAGCCAGCGAGATACGCAGTATTTT
>many|-|TRBJ1-5|TRBV4-2
CASSQDHQGVGPQHF
TGTGCCAGCAGCCAAGATCATCAGGGTGTAGGGCCCCAGCATTTT
>-|-|TRBJ1-1|TRBV20-1
CSAKWGRETEAFF
TGCAGTGCTAAATGGGGGAGGGAAACTGAAGCTTTCTTT
>many|-|TRBJ2-5|TRBV7-9
CASRVSQETQYF
TGTGCCAGCAGGGTCAGCCAAGAGACCCAGTACTTC
>few|TRBD2|TRBJ2-2|TRBV13
CASSLGPPGLAGGANTGELFF
TGTGCCAGCAGCTTAGGCCCCCCGGGACTAGCGGGGGGGGCCAACACCGGGGAGCTGTTTTTT
>many|-|TRBJ2-1|TRBV29-1
CSASTGGNNEQFF
TGCAGCGCCTCAACCGGGGGAAACAATGAGCAGTTCTTC
>many|-|TRBJ2-3|TRBV9
CASRRGGGTDTQYF
TGTGCCAGCAGGAGGGGCGGGGGCACAGATACGCAGTATTTT
>many|-|TRBJ2-7|TRBV19
CASSIIGGAKTYEQYF
TGTGCCAGTAGTATTATTGGGGGGGCAAAAACCTACGAGCAGTACTTC
>many|-|TRBJ2-2|TRBV11-2
CASSLDRARELFF
TGTGCCAGCAGCTTAGATAGAGCCCGGGAGCTGTTTTTT
>many|-|TRBJ2-3|TRBV7-3
CASSFGGLLSDTQYF
TGTGCCAGCAGCTTCGGGGGGCTTCTTTCAGATACGCAGTATTTT
>many|-|TRBJ2-1|TRBV3-1
CASSQGLDEQFF
TGTGCCAGCAGCCAGGGACTGGATGAGCAGTTCTTC
>-|-|TRBJ1-2|TRBV5-1
CASSLGWGQGGGCTF
TGCGCCAGCAGCTTGGGCTGGGGGCAGGGCGGTGGCTGCACCTTC
>many|-|TRBJ2-2|TRBV18
CASSMTAQGTGELFF
TGTGCCAGCTCCATGACCGCCCAGGGCACCGGGGAGCTGTTTTTT
>many|-|TRBJ2-3|TRBV20-1
CSARDVGSQTDTQYF
TGCAGTGCTAGAGATGTGGGCAGCCAGACAGATACGCAGTATTTT
>many|-|TRBJ2-5|TRBV20-1
CSASSDGQETQYF
TGCAGTGCTAGTTCTGACGGGCAAGAGACCCAGTACTTC
>many|TRBD2|TRBJ2-5|TRBV9
CASSVWAGEQETQYF
TGTGCCAGCAGCGTATGGGCGGGGGAACAAGAGACCCAGTACTTC
>many|-|TRBJ1-5|TRBV10-3
CAISEGGGFQPQHF
TGTGCCATCAGTGAGGGCGGGGGGTTCCAGCCCCAGCATTTT
>few|TRBD2|TRBJ2-2|TRBV7-9
CASTNSGRAIGGELFF
TGTGCCAGCACCAATAGCGGGAGGGCCATCGGCGGGGAGCTGTTTTTT
>many|-|TRBJ1-4|TRBV20-1
CSASYMEASTNEKLFF
TGCAGTGCTAGTTACATGGAGGCTTCAACTAATGAAAAACTGTTTTTT
>many|-|TRBJ2-7|TRBV6-1
CAAERQGFDEQYF
TGTGCCGCCGAGAGGCAGGGGTTTGACGAGCAGTACTTC
>many|-|TRBJ1-5|TRBV20-1
CSARPGLGLDQPQHF
TGCAGTGCTAGACCAGGGTTGGGGTTGGACCAGCCCCAGCATTTT
>many|TRBD1|TRBJ1-6|TRBV20-1
CSGQRPGTGASPLHF
TGCAGTGGCCAGAGGCCGGGGACAGGGGCTTCACCCCTCCACTTT
>many|-|TRBJ1-2|TRBV6-5
CASSPGLRGYTF
TGTGCCAGCAGCCCTGGTTTGCGTGGCTACACCTTC
>many|TRBD2|TRBJ2-7|TRBV6-1
CASSESETSGRAHEQYF
TGTGCCAGCAGTGAATCCGAAACTAGCGGGAGGGCCCACGAGCAGTACTTC
>many|-|TRBJ2-1|TRBV7-2
CASSPKRTQYNEQFF
TGTGCCAGCAGCCCTAAGCGGACTCAATACAATGAGCAGTTCTTC
>many|-|TRBJ2-5|TRBV5-1
CASSLEEFNRVPETQYF
TGCGCCAGCAGCTTGGAGGAATTTAATAGGGTACCAGAGACCCAGTACTTC
>many|-|TRBJ2-7|TRBV28
CASSFTSGTGWLEQYF
TGTGCCAGCAGTTTTACCTCCGGGACTGGGTGGTTGGAGCAGTACTTC
>many|TRBD1|TRBJ2-7|TRBV24-1
CATSDSGQGAYEQYF
TGTGCCACCAGTGACTCCGGACAGGGTGCCTACGAGCAGTACTTC
>many|TRBD2|TRBJ2-1|TRBV12-3/TRBV12-4
CASTPAGSGTYNEQFF
TGTGCCAGCACCCCGGCGGGTAGCGGGACCTACAATGAGCAGTTCTTC
>-|TRBD1|TRBJ1-1|TRBV29-1
CGAGDRLNTEAFF
TGCGGCGCTGGGGACAGATTGAACACTGAAGCTTTCTTT